One and the same sample provided the 26 T cell receptor beta chains below, sequenced in a study of cytomegalovirus exposure and HLA in healthy donors. PCR primers comprised 60 Vbeta and 13 Jbeta primers. Some clones are missing from TCRdb's copy, which holds only in-frame ones; the method was immunoSEQ multiplex PCR. Among 110,000 or so clones, 78% were seen once, and the ten largest hold 1% to 1.5%. Sequenced: PBMCs. These receptors were taken from a man aged 30 to 45 in good health and CMV-seronegative.

This rearrangement joins TRBV9 to TRBJ2-5; TRBD2 is a possible D gene (6 bases). Germline values: CDR1 SGDLS, CDR2 YYNGEE. The CDR3 has 15 amino acids. V lost 4 bases and J lost 0, with 13 bases in between. The CDR3 sequence is CASSYERGYQETQYF. The CDR3 DNA is TGTGCCAGCAGCTACGAACGGGGGTACCAAGAGACCCAGTACTTC.

The gene calls are TRBV28 and TRBJ2-3, with a weak D call TRBD1 (5 bases). This CDR3 has 14 residues. Germline V gene sequence: CDR1 MDHEN, CDR2 SYDVKM. V was shortened by 2 bases and J by 4 bases, with 10 bases between the two germline ends. The CDR3 sequence: CASSLDQGADTQYF. CDR3 sequence (DNA): TGTGCCAGCAGTTTAGATCAGGGCGCAGATACGCAGTATTTT.

The genes are TRBV27 and TRBJ2-5; 8 nucleotides agree with TRBD2. The CDR3 extends over 16 amino acids. The germline V gene encodes CDR1 MNHEY and CDR2 SMNVEV (reference sequence). Losses at the gene ends were 5 bases for V and 5 bases for J; bases not matched to a gene: 13. The CDR3: CASSQRAGGPGETQYF. The CDR3 DNA follows: TGTGCCAGCAGTCAGAGGGCGGGGGGCCCCGGGGAGACCCAGTACTTC.

This clone appeared a single time. The J gene is TRBJ2-5, the V gene TRBV29-1, with 9 bases that match TRBD2. With 4 bases clipped from V and 2 bases from J, the junction kept 8 bases outside the gene matches. The CDR3 extends over 15 amino acids. From germline, CDR1 is SQVTM and CDR2 ANQGSEA. CDR3 loop: CSVAKGSGGQETQYF. CDR3 coding DNA: TGCAGCGTTGCAAAGGGCAGCGGGGGGCAAGAGACCCAGTACTTC.

The chain uses TRBV6-6 and TRBJ1-5; unclear D gene. The germline V gene has CDR1 MNHNY and CDR2 SVGAGI (reference sequence). With 7 bases removed from V and 0 bases from J, the gap between germline ends came to 7 bases. CDR3 size: 13 residues. CDR3 sequence reads: CASTEYSNQPQHF. DNA of the CDR3: TGTGCCAGCACGGAGTATAGCAATCAGCCCCAGCATTTT.

V and J are TRBV2 and TRBJ2-3; perhaps TRBD2 as D (5 bases). This CDR3 comprises 15 residues. V was pared by 7 bases and J by 2 bases, with 16 bases between. The germline CDR1 and CDR2 sequences are SNHLY and FYNNEI. The CDR3 sequence: CASKSLLRDTDTQYF. The CDR3 coding sequence is TGTGCCAGCAAAAGCCTTCTACGGGACACAGATACGCAGTATTTT. Using reference TRBV2 and TRBJ2-3 for the parts outside the CDR3, the full variable domain is EPEVTQTPSHQVTQMGQEVILRCVPISNHLYFYWYRQILGQKVEFLVSFYNNEISEKSEIFDDQFSVERPDGSNFTLKIRSTKLEDSAMYFCASKSLLRDTDTQYFGPGTRLTVL.

The genes are TRBV19 and TRBJ1-1, with D possibly TRBD1 on 5 matching bases. The CDR3 covers 16 residues. Trimming took off 4 bases at V and 0 bases at J, with 15 bases between the two ends. Germline CDR1 LNHDA, CDR2 SQIVND (reference sequence). The CDR3, as DNA: TGTGCCAGTAGTACCCGACAGCGCCAGATGAACACTGAAGCTTTCTTT. Translating it yields CASSTRQRQMNTEAFF.

The CDR3 protein is CASSWGVSYPYNEQFF. CDR3 DNA: TGTGCCAGCAGTTGGGGAGTCAGCTACCCCTACAATGAGCAGTTCTTC. The chain uses TRBV6-5 and TRBJ2-1; D might be TRBD2 (5 bases). CDR3 length equals 16 residues. Trimming stripped 4 bases from V and 2 bases from J, with 15 bases between. Germline assignment: CDR1 MNHEY and CDR2 SVGAGI.

This chain uses TRBV28 with TRBJ2-7; 7 positions match TRBD2. V lost 2 bases, J lost 3 bases, and 4 bases stayed unmatched. Germline assignment: CDR1 MDHEN and CDR2 SYDVKM. The CDR3 sequence is 14 residues long. CDR3 in DNA: TGTGCCAGCAGTTTAAGAGGGACTATCTACGAGCAGTACTTC. It codes for CASSLRGTIYEQYF. The variable domain in full, with the rest retrieved from reference TRBV28 and TRBJ2-7, is DVKVTQSSRYLVKRTGEKVFLECVQDMDHENMFWYRQDPGLGLRLIYFSYDVKMKEKGDIPEGYSVSREKKERFSLILESASTNQTSMYLCASSLRGTIYEQYFGPGTRLTVT.

There are a few counts of this clone. This chain joins TRBV4-3 and TRBJ2-7; TRBD2 aligns across 12 bases. The V and J ends lost 2 bases and 0 bases, in that order; junction bases with no gene match: 8. CDR1 and CDR2 from the germline V gene are LGHNA and YSLEER. The CDR3 is made up of 18 amino acids. CDR3 bases: TGCGCCAGCAGCCAAATACTGGGACTAGCGGGTAGCTCCTACGAGCAGTACTTC. Translated: CASSQILGLAGSSYEQYF.

This clone showed up just once. The rearrangement uses TRBV18 and TRBJ2-2; D remains ambiguous. The length of the CDR3 is 14 residues. V was pared by 3 bases and J by 1 base, with 6 bases between. Looked up from germline, CDR1 is KGHSH and CDR2 is LQKENI. The CDR3 DNA follows: TGTGCCAGCTCACCTTTGAGGAACACCGGGGAGCTGTTTTTT. Amino acids: CASSPLRNTGELFF. Variable domain in full (rest from reference TRBV18 and TRBJ2-2): NAGVMQNPRHLVRRRGQEARLRCSPMKGHSHVYWYRQLPEEGLKFMVYLQKENIIDESGMPKERFSAEFPKEGPSILRIQQVVRGDSAAYFCASSPLRNTGELFFGEGSRLTVL.

The V call is TRBV9, the J call TRBJ2-5; the match to TRBD2 covers 8 bases. This CDR3 has 15 amino acids. V lost 3 bases, J lost 3 bases, and 7 bases stayed unmatched. CDR1 and CDR2 from the germline V gene are SGDLS and YYNGEE. The chain's CDR3 is CASSGAGGSKETQYF. The CDR3 region has the DNA TGTGCCAGCAGCGGCGCGGGGGGTTCGAAAGAGACCCAGTACTTC. The full variable domain, in which reference TRBV9 and TRBJ2-5 provide the parts outside the CDR3, is DSGVTQTPKHLITATGQRVTLRCSPRSGDLSVYWYQQSLDQGLQFLIQYYNGEERAKGNILERFSAQQFPDLHSELNLSSLELGDSALYFCASSGAGGSKETQYFGPGTRLLVL.

The chain employs TRBV9 and TRBJ2-2, with TRBD2 identical over 15 bases. The CDR3 has 16 residues. The germline gives CDR1 SGDLS, CDR2 YYNGEE. V lost 2 bases, J lost 5 bases, and 1 base stayed unmatched. CDR3 sequence reads: CASSVGTSGGTGELFF. The CDR3 coding sequence is TGTGCCAGCAGCGTCGGGACTAGCGGGGGGACCGGGGAGCTGTTTTTT.

The chain employs TRBV5-1 and TRBJ1-4; tentative D call: TRBD1 (6 bases). Trimming pared 5 bases from V and 8 bases from J, leaving 16 bases between. The CDR3 consists of 14 residues. The germline CDR1 and CDR2 sequences are SGHRS and YFSETQ. The DNA of the CDR3 is TGCGCCAGCAGATTTAGACAGGCCGGGGAAAAACTGTTTTTT. Translation: CASRFRQAGEKLFF.

The chain combines TRBV27 with TRBJ1-2, with TRBD1 matching 10 bases. V gave up 7 bases and J gave up 1 base; unmatched junction bases: 6. CDR3 length equals 15 residues. Germline V lookup: CDR1 MNHEY, CDR2 SMNVEV (reference sequence). CDR3 loop: CASKSRTGGNYGYTF. The CDR3 DNA follows: TGTGCCAGCAAGTCCCGGACAGGGGGTAACTATGGCTACACCTTC.

V is TRBV19 and J is TRBJ2-3, with 8 bases fitting TRBD2. J was trimmed by 1 base and V by 4 bases; bases with no gene match: 7. The CDR3 spans 16 residues. Looked up from germline, CDR1 is LNHDA and CDR2 is SQIVND (reference sequence). The CDR3 loop reads CASSTYSGDRTDTQYF. Written as DNA, the CDR3 is TGTGCCAGTAGTACCTATAGCGGGGACCGCACAGATACGCAGTATTTT. The variable domain in full, with the rest retrieved from reference TRBV19 and TRBJ2-3, is DGGITQSPKYLFRKEGQNVTLSCEQNLNHDAMYWYRQDPGQGLRLIYYSQIVNDFQKGDIAEGYSVSREKKESFPLTVTSAQKNPTAFYLCASSTYSGDRTDTQYFGPGTRLTVL.

J is TRBJ1-2 and V is TRBV19; 9 nucleotides match TRBD1. CDR1 is LNHDA, CDR2 SQIVND, per germline (reference sequence). The V gene end was trimmed by 5 bases and the J gene end by 5 bases; junction bases not matched to a gene: 9. The CDR3 length is 15 residues. Here the CDR3 DNA reads TGTGCCAGTAGTGCCGTGGGACAGGGTGGGTATGGCTACACCTTC. Translating it yields CASSAVGQGGYGYTF.

V gene TRBV12-5 combines with J gene TRBJ1-1, with 8 positions matching TRBD1. Germline assignment: CDR1 LGHNT and CDR2 FRNRAP. Losses at the gene ends were 4 bases for V and 4 bases for J; bases not matched to a gene: 8. This CDR3 comprises 15 residues. CDR3 nucleotides: TGTGCTAGTGGTTGGGCAGGGGGCCGGGGCACTGAAGCTTTCTTT. It is translated as CASGWAGGRGTEAFF. The full variable domain, its missing parts supplied by reference TRBV12-5 and TRBJ1-1, is DARVTQTPRHKVTEMGQEVTMRCQPILGHNTVFWYRQTMMQGLELLAYFRNRAPLDDSGMPKDRFSAEMPDATLATLKIQPSEPRDSAVYFCASGWAGGRGTEAFFGQGTRLTVV.

This clone was recorded only once. The chain is built from TRBV4-3 and TRBJ2-1, with D perhaps matching TRBD2 (5 bases). This CDR3 has 16 amino acids. Germline CDR1 is LGHNA and CDR2 is YSLEER. V lost 0 bases to trimming and J lost 9 bases, with 18 bases between them. The CDR3 reads CASSQDQGLEGCEQFF. CDR3 sequence (DNA): TGCGCCAGCAGCCAAGACCAAGGCCTAGAGGGCTGTGAGCAGTTCTTC.

The chain recombines TRBV19 with TRBJ2-5; the match to TRBD1 covers 7 bases. V gave up 4 bases and J gave up 5 bases; unmatched junction bases: 10. The germline gives CDR1 LNHDA, CDR2 SQIVND (reference sequence). CDR3 length: 15 amino acids. CDR3 DNA sequence: TGTGCCAGTAGTACCCGCACAGGGGTAGGCGAGACCCAGTACTTC. Translating gives CASSTRTGVGETQYF.

The chain combines TRBV28 with TRBJ1-2; tentative D call: TRBD1 (6 bases). Germline CDR1 and CDR2: MDHEN and SYDVKM. V was trimmed by 3 bases and J by 6 bases, leaving 17 bases between them. CDR3 length: 15 amino acids. This CDR3 reads CASSLPTGRSHGYTF. The CDR3 DNA is TGTGCCAGCAGTTTGCCGACAGGCCGGTCACATGGCTACACCTTC.

This clone showed up just once. V is TRBV28 and J is TRBJ1-2, with D possibly being TRBD1 (5 bases). Germline loops: CDR1 MDHEN, CDR2 SYDVKM. Trimming removed 2 bases at V and 6 bases at J, with 19 bases between. The CDR3 contains 16 residues. The CDR3 protein is CASSLSLAGYSNGYTF. The CDR3, as DNA: TGTGCCAGCAGTTTAAGTTTGGCAGGGTATTCGAATGGCTACACCTTC.

This rearrangement joins TRBV9 to TRBJ2-6; TRBD2 matches at 7 bases. V lost 0 bases and J lost 4; bases outside the gene matches: 1. This CDR3 spans 15 amino acids. Germline lookup yields CDR1 SGDLS and CDR2 YYNGEE. The CDR3 sequence is CASSVGAGGANVLTF. CDR3 DNA sequence: TGTGCCAGCAGCGTAGGAGCGGGAGGGGCCAACGTCCTGACTTTC.

The chain couples TRBV6-5 to TRBJ1-5; D remains ambiguous. V was cut by 0 bases and J by 7 bases, with 16 bases left in between. Germline lookup yields CDR1 MNHEY and CDR2 SVGAGI. This CDR3 is 16 amino acids long. The CDR3 sequence: CASSYSGVSPGQPQHF. CDR3 DNA sequence: TGTGCCAGCAGTTACTCGGGTGTGAGTCCGGGGCAGCCCCAGCATTTT.

The gene calls are TRBV4-1 and TRBJ2-2; 9 nucleotides agree with TRBD2. Unmatched junction bases numbered 4, after V lost 1 base and J lost 1 base. The germline CDR1 and CDR2 sequences are MGHRA and YSYEKL. CDR3 length: 17 amino acids. DNA for the CDR3: TGCGCCAGCAGCCAAGGCGCAGCGGGAGGGAACACCGGGGAGCTGTTTTTT. It yields the protein CASSQGAAGGNTGELFF.

The rearrangement uses TRBV9 and TRBJ2-1, with 14 bases aligning to TRBD2. V dropped 5 bases and J dropped 6; count of bases not matched to a gene: 4. The CDR3 is made up of 15 amino acids. The germline CDR1 and CDR2 sequences are SGDLS and YYNGEE. CDR3 DNA: TGTGCCAGCAGGTCCGGGACTAGCGGGGGCAATGAGCAGTTCTTC. Its protein product is CASRSGTSGGNEQFF.